This is a list of T cell receptor beta chains from one sample in a study of cytomegalovirus exposure and HLA in healthy donors. Clones were sequenced by immunoSEQ multiplex PCR, and TCRdb holds only the in-frame ones, with some missing. The sample includes some 130,000 clones, 80% to 90% of them seen just once. Input material: PBMCs. All receptors come from a woman in her thirties in good health and CMV-seronegative. CDR3s include the opening cysteine and the closing phenylalanine or tryptophan. A D gene is named only where the DNA matches it firmly. Some rows have no size entry. The others give once, few or many, or a class for an expanded clone.

abundance,j_gene,v_gene,d_gene,CDR3aa,CDR3nt
-,TRBJ2-3,TRBV6-4,TRBD1,CASSRGTGKPDTQYF,TGTGCCAGCAGCCGCGGGACAGGGAAGCCAGATACGCAGTATTTT
-,TRBJ1-5,TRBV5-8,-,CASSLGDGRENQPQHF,TGTGCCAGCAGCCTGGGAGACGGACGGGAGAATCAGCCCCAGCATTTT
-,TRBJ2-1,TRBV14,TRBD1,CASSPRQGGYNEQFF,TGTGCCAGCAGCCCCCGACAGGGGGGCTACAATGAGCAGTTCTTC
medium-sized,TRBJ1-1,TRBV6-1,-,CASMRDFGTEAFF,TGTGCCAGCATGAGGGATTTCGGCACTGAAGCTTTCTTT
-,TRBJ2-5,TRBV19,TRBD1,CASSDITRGKGTQYF,TGTGCCAGTAGCGATATCACCAGGGGGAAGGGGACCCAGTACTTC
-,TRBJ1-1,TRBV2,-,CASSKQEGTEAFF,TGTGCCAGCAGTAAACAGGAGGGGACTGAAGCTTTCTTT
once,TRBJ1-2,TRBV5-4,-,CASSAGEDHGGYGYTF,TGTGCCAGCAGCGCTGGGGAAGATCACGGGGGCTATGGCTACACCTTC
-,TRBJ1-6,TRBV6-5,-,CASNRQDRSPLHF,TGTGCCAGCAACCGACAGGACCGTTCACCCCTCCACTTT
-,TRBJ1-2,TRBV4-1,-,CASRAGHGYTF,TGCGCCAGCAGGGCAGGGCATGGCTACACCTTC
few,TRBJ1-2,TRBV19,-,CASSISQGANYGYTF,TGTGCCAGTAGTATATCACAGGGTGCTAACTATGGCTACACCTTC
-,TRBJ2-3,TRBV5-1,-,CASSSRTADTQYF,TGCGCCAGCAGCTCCCGGACTGCAGATACGCAGTATTTT
-,TRBJ1-6,TRBV4-3,TRBD1,CASSQRQGYNSPLHF,TGCGCCAGCAGCCAGAGACAGGGGTATAATTCACCCCTCCACTTT
-,TRBJ2-1,TRBV27,-,CASRHRQSSYNEQFF,TGTGCCAGCAGACACAGACAGTCCAGCTACAATGAGCAGTTCTTC
-,TRBJ1-1,TRBV19,TRBD1,CASSMGQGFTEAFF,TGTGCCAGTAGTATGGGACAGGGGTTTACTGAAGCTTTCTTT
-,TRBJ1-5,TRBV4-1,-,CASSPRYGAASNQPQHF,TGCGCCAGCAGCCCTCGTTATGGGGCAGCTAGCAATCAGCCCCAGCATTTT
-,TRBJ2-5,TRBV10-2,TRBD2,CATSGGALAGETQYF,TGCGCCACCAGCGGGGGGGCCTTGGCAGGAGAGACCCAGTACTTC
-,TRBJ2-4,TRBV5-5,TRBD2,CASSISGGKNIQYF,TGTGCCAGCAGCATTAGCGGGGGAAAAAACATTCAGTACTTC
-,TRBJ2-2,TRBV10-3,-,CAISEFTPGELFF,TGTGCCATCAGTGAGTTTACTCCCGGGGAGCTGTTTTTT
-,TRBJ2-5,TRBV6-6,-,CATTRGEETQYF,TGTGCCACCACCAGGGGGGAAGAGACCCAGTACTTC
-,TRBJ1-1,TRBV29-1,TRBD1,CSVTRTGGITEAFF,TGCAGCGTTACTCGGACAGGGGGTATCACTGAAGCTTTCTTT
-,TRBJ1-4,TRBV5-1,-,CASSQDSRREKLFF,TGCGCCAGCAGCCAGGACAGCCGACGTGAAAAACTGTTTTTT
-,TRBJ2-6,TRBV11-2,-,CASSFAGANVLTF,TGTGCCAGCAGCTTCGCTGGGGCCAACGTCCTGACTTTC
-,TRBJ1-1,TRBV6-5,-,CASSYRDMNTEAFF,TGTGCCAGCAGCTACAGAGACATGAACACTGAAGCTTTCTTT
-,TRBJ1-2,TRBV30,TRBD1,CAWSSTGGGGYTF,TGTGCCTGGAGTAGCACAGGGGGCGGGGGCTACACCTTC
-,TRBJ2-5,TRBV29-1,-,CSTLGQIGETQYF,TGCAGCACTTTGGGACAAATCGGGGAGACCCAGTACTTC
-,TRBJ2-5,TRBV7-6,-,CASSLSHRVGETQYF,TGTGCCAGCAGCTTAAGCCACAGGGTTGGGGAGACCCAGTACTTC
-,TRBJ1-1,TRBV15,TRBD1,CATSPRQGGTEAFF,TGTGCCACCAGCCCTCGACAGGGGGGCACTGAAGCTTTCTTT
few,TRBJ1-2,TRBV28,TRBD1,CASGQGRYGYTF,TGTGCCAGCGGACAGGGGCGTTATGGCTACACCTTC
-,TRBJ2-3,TRBV6-5,TRBD1,CATQEQGAGKDTQYF,TGTGCCACCCAAGAACAGGGGGCAGGTAAAGATACGCAGTATTTT
-,TRBJ1-1,TRBV4-1,-,CASSQSGRGNTEAFF,TGCGCCAGCAGCCAATCGGGCAGGGGTAACACTGAAGCTTTCTTT
-,TRBJ1-5,TRBV11-2,-,CASSSSSYQPQHF,TGTGCCAGCAGCTCCTCCTCCTATCAGCCCCAGCATTTT
-,TRBJ1-6,TRBV5-8,-,CASSFLLSNSPLHF,TGTGCCAGCAGCTTCCTACTGAGTAATTCACCCCTCCACTTT
-,TRBJ1-2,TRBV9,-,CASSHANYGYTF,TGTGCCAGCAGCCACGCTAATTATGGCTACACCTTC
-,TRBJ2-1,TRBV12-2,-,CASRLAGLSGEYNEQFF,TGTGCAAGTCGCTTAGCCGGACTAAGCGGGGAATACAATGAGCAGTTCTTC
few,TRBJ1-2,TRBV11-2,TRBD1,CASSPDRVGYTF,TGTGCCAGCAGCCCCGACAGGGTTGGCTACACCTTC
once,TRBJ2-5,TRBV6-5,-,CASNQLGMQETQYF,TGTGCCAGCAACCAACTAGGGATGCAAGAGACCCAGTACTTC
-,TRBJ2-1,TRBV18,TRBD2,CASSPKRLAGLYNEQFF,TGTGCCAGCTCACCAAAGAGGCTAGCGGGTCTCTACAATGAGCAGTTCTTC
-,TRBJ1-6,TRBV5-1,TRBD1,CASSLGQGDSPLHF,TGCGCCAGCAGCTTGGGACAGGGTGATTCACCCCTCCACTTT
-,TRBJ1-3,TRBV29-1,-,CSVVRQDSGNTIYF,TGCAGCGTTGTACGGCAGGACTCTGGAAACACCATATATTTT
once,TRBJ2-5,TRBV7-2,TRBD2,CASSFSGGLETQYF,TGTGCCAGCAGCTTTAGCGGGGGGTTAGAGACCCAGTACTTC
-,TRBJ1-2,TRBV18,TRBD1,CASSPMLSRDRFNYGYTF,TGTGCCAGCTCACCAATGCTCTCAAGGGACAGATTTAACTATGGCTACACCTTC
-,TRBJ1-2,TRBV29-1,-,CSVEAGWHDPIF,TGCAGCGTTGAGGCAGGTTGGCACGATCCCATCTTC
-,TRBJ1-2,TRBV28,-,CASSFHNTGYGYTF,TGTGCCAGCAGTTTCCACAACACAGGATATGGCTACACCTTC
-,TRBJ1-1,TRBV23-1,-,CASSQSSREDTEAFF,TGCGCCAGCAGTCAATCGTCCAGGGAGGACACTGAAGCTTTCTTT
once,TRBJ1-2,TRBV7-9,-,CASSLAGGYGYTF,TGTGCCAGCAGCTTAGCCGGGGGGTATGGCTACACCTTC
-,TRBJ2-7,TRBV9,-,CASSGGPSHSYEQYF,TGTGCCAGCAGCGGTGGCCCCTCACACTCCTACGAGCAGTACTTC
-,TRBJ2-7,TRBV11-2,TRBD1,CASSTRTGVVTSEQYF,TGTGCCAGCAGCACCAGGACAGGGGTTGTTACTAGTGAGCAGTACTTC
-,TRBJ1-2,TRBV7-9,TRBD1,CASSLGQANYGYTF,TGTGCCAGCAGCCTCGGACAGGCAAACTATGGCTACACCTTC
-,TRBJ1-2,TRBV6-1,-,CASREGPRNYTF,TGTGCCAGCAGAGAGGGTCCCAGGAACTACACCTTC
-,TRBJ2-4,TRBV6-5,-,CASSYARQVAKNIQYF,TGTGCCAGCAGTTACGCGCGACAGGTAGCCAAAAACATTCAGTACTTC
-,TRBJ2-5,TRBV7-2,TRBD1,CASSPRDRMWETQYF,TGTGCCAGCAGCCCCCGGGACAGGATGTGGGAGACCCAGTACTTC
-,TRBJ2-3,TRBV5-4,TRBD2,CAVGRGGPTDTQYF,TGTGCCGTAGGGCGGGGGGGCCCCACAGATACGCAGTATTTT
-,TRBJ2-5,TRBV7-9,TRBD2,CASSARLAGGHLETQYF,TGTGCCAGCAGCGCCCGACTAGCGGGGGGGCATTTGGAGACCCAGTACTTC
-,TRBJ1-5,TRBV19,-,CASVDRPYSNQPQHF,TGTGCCAGTGTCGACAGACCTTATAGCAATCAGCCCCAGCATTTT
-,TRBJ2-7,TRBV7-9,TRBD2,CASSLSGAREQYF,TGTGCCAGCAGCTTAAGCGGGGCGCGGGAGCAGTACTTC
once,TRBJ2-7,TRBV7-2,-,CASSLIQGTYEQYF,TGTGCCAGCAGCTTAATACAGGGAACCTACGAGCAGTACTTC
-,TRBJ1-4,TRBV21-1,-,CASSRGGEPGPWVTNEKLFF,TGTGCCAGCAGCAGGGGGGGGGAACCGGGACCTTGGGTAACTAATGAAAAACTGTTTTTT
-,TRBJ1-1,TRBV6-5,TRBD1,CASSYSWDREAFF,TGTGCCAGCAGTTACTCTTGGGACAGGGAAGCTTTCTTT
-,TRBJ2-5,TRBV7-3,-,CASSWGVGETQYF,TGTGCCAGCAGCTGGGGGGTAGGGGAGACCCAGTACTTC
-,TRBJ2-1,TRBV7-8,-,CASSFRGSYNEQFF,TGTGCCAGCAGCTTTCGGGGCTCCTACAATGAGCAGTTCTTC